One sample yielded the 14 T cell receptor beta chains listed below, sequenced in a study of CD8+ T cells in alopecia areata. Reverse transcription of extracted RNA yielded cDNA, which provided the sequencing template. Clones were sequenced by immunoSEQ multiplex PCR, and TCRdb holds only the in-frame ones, with some missing. The table records some 130,000 clones, roughly 53% of them present only once. The sequences come from CD4+ T cells sorted from blood, collected at week 0. The receptors stem from a human donor with alopecia areata.

The chain is built from TRBV29-1 and TRBJ2-3; 10 bases are shared with TRBD1. The CDR3 runs 14 residues. Germline V gene sequence: CDR1 SQVTM, CDR2 ANQGSEA. V gave up 4 bases and J gave up 6 bases; unmatched junction bases: 7. DNA of the CDR3: TGCAGCGTTGGGGACAGGGGATCGAGTGATACGCAGTATTTT. Translation: CSVGDRGSSDTQYF.

This clone appeared a few times. The genes are TRBV5-1 and TRBJ1-2, with D unclear. CDR1 is SGHRS and CDR2 is YFSETQ in the germline V gene. The CDR3 runs 14 residues. V lost 0 bases to trimming and J lost 3 bases, with 9 bases between them. CDR3 sequence reads: CASSLDRGDYGYTF. In nucleotides, the CDR3 is TGCGCCAGCAGCTTGGATCGGGGAGACTATGGCTACACCTTC.

The chain recombines TRBV30 with TRBJ1-2; 7 nucleotides match TRBD1. J was trimmed by 2 bases and V by 5 bases; bases with no gene match: 5. The CDR3 contains 13 residues. Germline CDR1 GTSNPN, CDR2 SVGIG (reference sequence). DNA for the CDR3: TGTGCCTGGGCCCCGGGACAGAACTATGGCTACACCTTC. Translation gives CAWAPGQNYGYTF.

The chain has TRBV25-1 and TRBJ2-7, with D perhaps given as TRBD1 or TRBD2 (6 bases each). The CDR3 runs to 16 residues. V dropped 2 bases and J dropped 5 bases, with 19 bases sitting between them. The germline V gene has CDR1 MGHDK and CDR2 SYGVNS. The CDR3 DNA follows: TGTGCCAGCAGTGAAGGGGTTGGGGGGACAACCCACGAGCAGTACTTC. Encoded protein: CASSEGVGGTTHEQYF.

This sequence joins TRBV5-1 and TRBJ2-5; 10 bases fit TRBD1. V trimming: 4 bases; J trimming: 3 bases; junction bases outside the gene matches: 3. Germline V CDR1 and CDR2: SGHRS, YFSETQ. The CDR3 runs 14 residues. CDR3 amino acids: CASSPGQGKETQYF. As DNA, the CDR3 is TGCGCCAGCAGCCCGGGACAGGGGAAAGAGACCCAGTACTTC.

The rearrangement uses TRBV4-3 and TRBJ1-2, with TRBD1 identical over 7 bases. V was pared by 5 bases and J by 6 bases, with 9 bases of the junction left unmatched. CDR1 is LGHNA and CDR2 is YSLEER in the germline V gene. CDR3 length: 14 amino acids. Written as DNA, the CDR3 is TGCGCCAGCAGCTACAGGGGCAAAAGTCATGGCTACACCTTC. Translating gives CASSYRGKSHGYTF.

The gene calls are TRBV27 and TRBJ1-6; D ambiguous. V lost 4 bases, J lost 10 bases, and 14 bases lay in between. This CDR3 spans 14 amino acids. Germline CDR1 MNHEY, CDR2 SMNVEV (reference sequence). CDR3 amino acids: CASSYAIQSSPLHF. CDR3 DNA sequence: TGTGCCAGCAGTTACGCGATACAGAGCTCACCCCTCCACTTT.

This chain uses TRBV2 with TRBJ2-7; 10 nucleotides line up with TRBD2. This CDR3 region has 17 residues. V was pared by 7 bases and J by 1 base, with 13 bases of the junction left unmatched. Looked up from germline, CDR1 is SNHLY and CDR2 is FYNNEI. The DNA of the CDR3 is TGTGCCAGCACTCCCTTCCCGGCTAGCGGGGGTTCCTACGAGCAGTACTTC. Protein sequence: CASTPFPASGGSYEQYF.

This clone was seen more than once but under ten times. V usage is TRBV9 and J usage is TRBJ1-3; no clear D gene. The CDR3 is 14 amino acids. Looked up from germline, CDR1 is SGDLS and CDR2 is YYNGEE. The germline V and J ends were trimmed by 1 base and 5 bases, with 10 bases remaining between them. CDR3 residues: CASSVSAGRNTIYF. The CDR3 DNA follows: TGTGCCAGCAGCGTAAGTGCGGGAAGAAACACCATATATTTT.

Concerning this clone itself: This specimen includes other DNA sequences encoding the same CDR3. The chain uses TRBV4-2 and TRBJ2-1; no reliable D call. Germline CDR1 LGHNA, CDR2 YNFKEQ. Trimming took 1 base from V and 5 from J, leaving 9 bases between them. The CDR3 totals 14 residues. The CDR3 DNA reads TGTGCCAGCAGCCAAGTGGGAAGGAACAATGAGCAGTTCTTC. It specifies CASSQVGRNNEQFF.

CDR3 coding DNA: TGCGCCAGCAGCCACCCCGACAGGGTGGGAGAAAAACTGTTTTTT. Protein sequence: CASSHPDRVGEKLFF. The J gene is TRBJ1-4, the V gene TRBV4-1; TRBD1 matches at 7 bases. The junction had 9 bases not matched to a gene; V was cut back by 3 bases and J by 8 bases. Germline V gene lookup returns CDR1 MGHRA and CDR2 YSYEKL. The CDR3 runs 15 residues.

V and J are TRBV7-9 and TRBJ2-1; 10 bases agree with TRBD2. The CDR3 is made up of 16 amino acids. From germline, CDR1 is SEHNR and CDR2 FQNEAQ (reference sequence). J gave up 3 bases and V 4 bases, and 6 bases lay outside the gene matches. CDR3 amino acids: CASSSVAGGNYNEQFF. In DNA, the CDR3 is TGTGCCAGCAGCTCAGTAGCGGGGGGTAACTACAATGAGCAGTTCTTC.

The chain carries TRBV4-3 and TRBJ1-1; 9 positions agree with TRBD1. Germline V gives CDR1 LGHNA, CDR2 YSLEER. The CDR3 extends over 16 amino acids. The V segment lost 2 bases and the J segment 5 bases; nucleotides outside the gene matches: 9. This chain's CDR3 is CASSQPKGTGMTEAFF. The CDR3, as DNA: TGCGCCAGCAGCCAACCGAAAGGGACAGGGATGACTGAAGCTTTCTTT.

This clone was counted only a few times. The V call is TRBV10-3, the J call TRBJ2-1, with TRBD2 identical over 8 bases. The CDR3 is 16 amino acids. With 2 bases clipped from V and 0 bases from J, the junction kept 3 bases outside the gene matches. Per germline, CDR1 ENHRY and CDR2 SYGVKD. The CDR3 sequence is CAISEKRGGSYNEQFF. CDR3 sequence (DNA): TGTGCCATCAGTGAGAAACGGGGGGGCTCCTACAATGAGCAGTTCTTC.